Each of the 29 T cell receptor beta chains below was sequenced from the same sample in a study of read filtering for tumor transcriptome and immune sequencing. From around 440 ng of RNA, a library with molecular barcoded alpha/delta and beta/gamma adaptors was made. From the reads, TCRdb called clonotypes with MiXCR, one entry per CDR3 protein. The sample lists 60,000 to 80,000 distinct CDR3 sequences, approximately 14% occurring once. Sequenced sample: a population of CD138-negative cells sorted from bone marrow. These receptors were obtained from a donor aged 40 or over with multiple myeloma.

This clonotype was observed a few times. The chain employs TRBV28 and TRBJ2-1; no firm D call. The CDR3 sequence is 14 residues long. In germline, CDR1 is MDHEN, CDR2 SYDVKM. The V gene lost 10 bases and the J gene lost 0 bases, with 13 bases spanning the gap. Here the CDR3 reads CATSRRGSYNEQFF. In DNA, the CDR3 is TGTGCCACCTCCCGCCGCGGCTCCTACAATGAGCAGTTCTTC.

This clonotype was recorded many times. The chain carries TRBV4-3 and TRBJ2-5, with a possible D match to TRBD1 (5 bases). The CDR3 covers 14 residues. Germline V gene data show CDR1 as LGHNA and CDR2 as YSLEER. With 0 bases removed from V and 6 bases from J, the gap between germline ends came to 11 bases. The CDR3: CASSQDWGGQTQYF. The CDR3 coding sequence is TGCGCCAGCAGCCAAGATTGGGGCGGACAGACCCAGTACTTC.

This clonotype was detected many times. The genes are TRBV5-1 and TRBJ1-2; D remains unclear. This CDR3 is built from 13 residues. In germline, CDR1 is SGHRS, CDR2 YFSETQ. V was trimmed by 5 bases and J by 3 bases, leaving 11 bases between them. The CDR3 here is CASRTGIHYGYTF. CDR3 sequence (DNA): TGCGCCAGCAGGACCGGGATCCACTATGGCTACACCTTC.

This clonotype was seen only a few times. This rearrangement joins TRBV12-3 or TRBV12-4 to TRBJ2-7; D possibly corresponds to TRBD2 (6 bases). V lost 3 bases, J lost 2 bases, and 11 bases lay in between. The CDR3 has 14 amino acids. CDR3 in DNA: TGTGCCAGCAGTTTGCTGGGAGGCCCCTACGAGCAGTACTTC. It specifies CASSLLGGPYEQYF.

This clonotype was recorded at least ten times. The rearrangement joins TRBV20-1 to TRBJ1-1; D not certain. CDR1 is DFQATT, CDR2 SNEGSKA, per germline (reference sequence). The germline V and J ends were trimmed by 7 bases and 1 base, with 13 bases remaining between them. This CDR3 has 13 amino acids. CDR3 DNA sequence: TGCAGTGGGTGGCGCCAGCCGAACACTGAAGCTTTCTTT. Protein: CSGWRQPNTEAFF.

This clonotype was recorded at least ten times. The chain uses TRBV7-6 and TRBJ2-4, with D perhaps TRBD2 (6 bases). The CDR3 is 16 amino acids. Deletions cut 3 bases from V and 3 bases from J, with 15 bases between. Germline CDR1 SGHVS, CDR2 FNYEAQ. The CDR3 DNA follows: TGTGCCAGCAGCTTGAGACCGGGACTTGACAAAAACATTCAGTACTTC. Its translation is CASSLRPGLDKNIQYF.

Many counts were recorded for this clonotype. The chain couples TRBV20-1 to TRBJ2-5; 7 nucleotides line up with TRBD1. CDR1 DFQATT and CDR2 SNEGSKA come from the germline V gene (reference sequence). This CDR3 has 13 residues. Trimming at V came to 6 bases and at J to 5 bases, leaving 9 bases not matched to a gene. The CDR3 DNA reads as TGCAGTGCCGATCGGCAACAGGGGGAGACCCAGTACTTC. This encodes CSADRQQGETQYF.

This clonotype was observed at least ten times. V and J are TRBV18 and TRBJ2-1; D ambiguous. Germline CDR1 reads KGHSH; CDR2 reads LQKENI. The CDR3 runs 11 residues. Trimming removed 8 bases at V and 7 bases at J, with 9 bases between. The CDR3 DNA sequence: TGTGCCAGCGCCGAAGATAATGAGCAGTTCTTC. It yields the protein CASAEDNEQFF.

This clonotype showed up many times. CDR3 residues: CSVGVSSGAEQYF. The CDR3 DNA is TGCAGCGTTGGCGTATCTTCTGGCGCCGAGCAGTACTTC. V gene TRBV29-1 combines with J gene TRBJ2-7; D gene unclear. V dropped 4 bases and J dropped 6 bases, with 16 bases sitting between them. This CDR3 region has 13 residues. Per the germline V gene, CDR1 is SQVTM and CDR2 is ANQGSEA.

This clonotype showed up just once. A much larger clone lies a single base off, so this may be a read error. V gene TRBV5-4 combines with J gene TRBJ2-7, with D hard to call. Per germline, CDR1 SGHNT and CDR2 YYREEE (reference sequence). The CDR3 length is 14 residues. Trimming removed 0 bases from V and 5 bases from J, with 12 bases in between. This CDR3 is CASSLEVSSHEQYF. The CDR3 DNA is TGTGCCAGCAGCTTGGAGGTCAGTTCCCACGAGCAGTACTTC.

CDR3 in DNA: TGCGCCAGCTCTAGACAATCCGACTCCGAGCAGTACTTC. Protein product: CASSRQSDSEQYF. The chain is built from TRBV10-1 and TRBJ2-7; D not certain. The germline CDR1 and CDR2 sequences are WNHNN and SYGVQD (reference sequence). The CDR3 loop spans 13 amino acids. The V gene lost 8 bases and the J gene lost 6 bases, with 17 bases spanning the gap.

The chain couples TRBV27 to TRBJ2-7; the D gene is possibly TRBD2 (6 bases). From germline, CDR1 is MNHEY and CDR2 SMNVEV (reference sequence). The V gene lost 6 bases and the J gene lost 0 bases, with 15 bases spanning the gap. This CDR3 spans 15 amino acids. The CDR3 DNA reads TGTGCCAGCAGCGACCGGGACGGGGGCTCCTACGAGCAGTACTTC. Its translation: CASSDRDGGSYEQYF.

CDR3 bases: TGTGCCAGCAGCTTAGCCAGGGGGCACACCTACGAGCAGTACTTC. Residues: CASSLARGHTYEQYF. The chain is built from TRBV11-2 and TRBJ2-7, with 8 bases that match TRBD1. CDR1 and CDR2 from the germline V gene are SGHAT and FQNNGV. V lost 1 base to trimming and J lost 2 bases; unmatched junction nucleotides: 4. The CDR3 has 15 residues. Full variable domain (missing parts from reference TRBV11-2 and TRBJ2-7): EAGVAQSPRYKIIEKRQSVAFWCNPISGHATLYWYQQILGQGPKLLIQFQNNGVVDDSQLPKDRFSAERLKGVDSTLKIQPAKLEDSAVYLCASSLARGHTYEQYFGPGTRLTVT.

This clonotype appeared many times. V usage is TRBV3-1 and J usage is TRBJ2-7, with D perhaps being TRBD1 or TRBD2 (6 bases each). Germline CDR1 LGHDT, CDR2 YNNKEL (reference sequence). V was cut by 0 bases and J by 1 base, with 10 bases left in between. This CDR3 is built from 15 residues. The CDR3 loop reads CASSQETGASYEQYF. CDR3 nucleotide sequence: TGTGCCAGCAGCCAAGAAACGGGGGCATCCTACGAGCAGTACTTC.

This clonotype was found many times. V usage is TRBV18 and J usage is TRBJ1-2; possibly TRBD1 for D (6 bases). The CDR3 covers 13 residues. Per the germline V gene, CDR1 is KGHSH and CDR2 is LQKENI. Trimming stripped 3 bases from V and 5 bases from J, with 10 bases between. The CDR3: CASSPDSLYGYTF. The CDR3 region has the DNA TGTGCCAGCTCACCGGACAGTCTGTATGGCTACACCTTC.

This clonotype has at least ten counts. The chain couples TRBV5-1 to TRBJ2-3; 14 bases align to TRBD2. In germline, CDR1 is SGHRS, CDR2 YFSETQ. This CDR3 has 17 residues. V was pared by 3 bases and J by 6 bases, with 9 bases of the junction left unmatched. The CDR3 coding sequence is TGCGCCAGCAGCTCGGGACTAGCGGGAGCCCCGCGCGATACGCAGTATTTT. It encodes CASSSGLAGAPRDTQYF.

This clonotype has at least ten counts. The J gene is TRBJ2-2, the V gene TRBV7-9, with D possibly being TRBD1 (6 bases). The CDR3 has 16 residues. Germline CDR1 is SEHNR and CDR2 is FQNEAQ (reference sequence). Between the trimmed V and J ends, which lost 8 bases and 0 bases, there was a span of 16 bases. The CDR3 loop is CASLGLGTTNTGELFF. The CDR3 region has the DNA TGTGCCAGCCTCGGGTTAGGGACAACGAACACCGGGGAGCTGTTTTTT. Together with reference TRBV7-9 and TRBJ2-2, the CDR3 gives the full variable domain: DTGVSQNPRHKITKRGQNVTFRCDPISEHNRLYWYRQTLGQGPEFLTYFQNEAQLEKSRLLSDRFSAERPKGSFSTLEIQRTEQGDSAMYLCASLGLGTTNTGELFFGEGSRLTVL.

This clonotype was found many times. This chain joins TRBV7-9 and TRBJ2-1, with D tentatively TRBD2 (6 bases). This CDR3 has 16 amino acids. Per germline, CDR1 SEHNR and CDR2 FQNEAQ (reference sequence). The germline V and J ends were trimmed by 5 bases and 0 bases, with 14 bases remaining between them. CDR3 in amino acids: CASSGGTFDSYNEQFF. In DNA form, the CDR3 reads TGTGCCAGCAGCGGAGGGACTTTTGACTCCTACAATGAGCAGTTCTTC.

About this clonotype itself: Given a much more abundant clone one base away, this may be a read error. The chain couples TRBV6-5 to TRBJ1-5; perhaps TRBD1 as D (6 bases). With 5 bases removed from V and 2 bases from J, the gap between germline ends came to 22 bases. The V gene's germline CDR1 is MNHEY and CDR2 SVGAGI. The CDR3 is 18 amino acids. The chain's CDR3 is CASSRGEKWKAGNQPQHF. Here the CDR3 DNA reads TGTGCCAGCAGTAGGGGGGAAAAGTGGAAAGCTGGCAATCAGCCCCAGCATTTT.

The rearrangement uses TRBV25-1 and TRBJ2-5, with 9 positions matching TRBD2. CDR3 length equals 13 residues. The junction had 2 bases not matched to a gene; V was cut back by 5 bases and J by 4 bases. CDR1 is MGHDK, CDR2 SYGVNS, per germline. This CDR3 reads CASSQAGGETQYF. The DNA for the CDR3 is TGTGCCAGCAGTCAAGCGGGAGGAGAGACCCAGTACTTC.

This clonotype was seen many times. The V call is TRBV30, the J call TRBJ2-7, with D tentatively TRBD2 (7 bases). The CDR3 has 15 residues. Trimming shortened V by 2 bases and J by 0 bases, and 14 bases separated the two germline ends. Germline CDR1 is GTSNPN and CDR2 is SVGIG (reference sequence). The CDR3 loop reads CAWSRTAGYSYEQYF. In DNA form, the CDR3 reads TGTGCCTGGAGTAGGACAGCGGGGTACTCCTACGAGCAGTACTTC. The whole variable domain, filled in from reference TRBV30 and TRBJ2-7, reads SQTIHQWPATLVQPVGSPLSLECTVEGTSNPNLYWYRQAAGRGLQLLFYSVGIGQISSEVPQNLSASRPQDRQFILSSKKLLLSDSGFYLCAWSRTAGYSYEQYFGPGTRLTVT.

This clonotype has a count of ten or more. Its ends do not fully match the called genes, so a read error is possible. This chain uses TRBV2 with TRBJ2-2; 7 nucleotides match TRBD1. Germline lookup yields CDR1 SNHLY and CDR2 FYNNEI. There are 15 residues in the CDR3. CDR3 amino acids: CARRGNRSNTGELFF. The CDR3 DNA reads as TGTGCCCGCAGGGGGAACAGGTCGAACACCGGGGAGCTGTTTTTT.

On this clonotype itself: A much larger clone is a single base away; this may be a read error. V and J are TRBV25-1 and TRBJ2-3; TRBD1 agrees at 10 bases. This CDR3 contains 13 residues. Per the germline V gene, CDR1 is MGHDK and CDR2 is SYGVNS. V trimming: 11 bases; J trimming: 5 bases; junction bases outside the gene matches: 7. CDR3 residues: CAGSGQGKDTQYF. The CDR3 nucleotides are TGTGCCGGTTCGGGACAGGGGAAAGATACGCAGTATTTT.

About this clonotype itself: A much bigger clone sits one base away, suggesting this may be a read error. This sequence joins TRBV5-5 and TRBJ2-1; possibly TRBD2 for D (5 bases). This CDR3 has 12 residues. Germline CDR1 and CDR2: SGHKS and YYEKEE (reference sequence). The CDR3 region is CTSSLRVSEQFF. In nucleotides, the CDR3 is TGTACCAGCAGCTTGAGGGTATCTGAGCAGTTCTTC.

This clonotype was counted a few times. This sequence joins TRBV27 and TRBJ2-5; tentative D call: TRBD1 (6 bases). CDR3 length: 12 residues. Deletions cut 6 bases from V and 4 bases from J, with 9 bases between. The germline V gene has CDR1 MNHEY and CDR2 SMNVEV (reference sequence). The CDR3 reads CASRGAGETQYF. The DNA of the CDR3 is TGTGCCAGCAGGGGGGCGGGAGAGACCCAGTACTTC.

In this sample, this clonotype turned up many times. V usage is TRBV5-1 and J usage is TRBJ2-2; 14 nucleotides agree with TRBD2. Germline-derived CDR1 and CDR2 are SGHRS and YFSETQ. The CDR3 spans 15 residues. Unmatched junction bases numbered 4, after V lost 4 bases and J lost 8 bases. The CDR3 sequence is CASSPGLAGEGELFF. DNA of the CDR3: TGCGCCAGCAGCCCGGGACTAGCGGGAGAGGGGGAGCTGTTTTTT. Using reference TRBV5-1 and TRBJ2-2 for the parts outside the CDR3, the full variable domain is KAGVTQTPRYLIKTRGQQVTLSCSPISGHRSVSWYQQTPGQGLQFLFEYFSETQRNKGNFPGRFSGRQFSNSRSEMNVSTLELGDSALYLCASSPGLAGEGELFFGEGSRLTVL.

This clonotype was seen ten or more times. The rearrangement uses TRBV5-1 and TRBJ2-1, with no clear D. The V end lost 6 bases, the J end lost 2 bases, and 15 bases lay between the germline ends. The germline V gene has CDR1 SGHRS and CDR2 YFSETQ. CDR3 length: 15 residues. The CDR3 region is CASKSGVETYNEQFF. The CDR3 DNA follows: TGCGCCAGCAAAAGTGGGGTAGAGACCTACAATGAGCAGTTCTTC.

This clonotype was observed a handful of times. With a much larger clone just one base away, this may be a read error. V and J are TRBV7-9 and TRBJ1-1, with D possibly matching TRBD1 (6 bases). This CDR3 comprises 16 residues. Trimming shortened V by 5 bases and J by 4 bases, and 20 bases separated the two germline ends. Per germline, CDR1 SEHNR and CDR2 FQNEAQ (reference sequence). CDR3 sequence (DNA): TGTGCCAGCAGCCTCCCCGGGGGGCCCCGAGTCACTGAAGCTTTCTTT. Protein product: CASSLPGGPRVTEAFF.

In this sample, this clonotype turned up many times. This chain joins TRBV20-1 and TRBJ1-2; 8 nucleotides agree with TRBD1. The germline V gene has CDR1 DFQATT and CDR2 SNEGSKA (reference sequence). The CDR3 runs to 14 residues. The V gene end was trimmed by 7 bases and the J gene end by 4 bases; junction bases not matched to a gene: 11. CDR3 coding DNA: TGCAGTGGACCGGGACAGGTGTTCCTCTATGGCTACACCTTC. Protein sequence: CSGPGQVFLYGYTF.